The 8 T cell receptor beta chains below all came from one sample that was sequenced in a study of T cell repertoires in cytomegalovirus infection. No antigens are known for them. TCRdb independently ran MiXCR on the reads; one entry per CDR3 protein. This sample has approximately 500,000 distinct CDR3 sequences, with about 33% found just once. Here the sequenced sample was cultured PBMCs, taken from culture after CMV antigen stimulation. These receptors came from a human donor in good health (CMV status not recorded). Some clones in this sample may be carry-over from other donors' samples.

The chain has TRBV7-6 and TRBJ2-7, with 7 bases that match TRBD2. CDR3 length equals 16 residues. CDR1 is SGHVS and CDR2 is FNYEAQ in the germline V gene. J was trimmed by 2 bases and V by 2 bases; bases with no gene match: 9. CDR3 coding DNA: TGTGCCAGCAGCTTATGGCCCCGGGGGGAGCCCTACGAGCAGTACTTC. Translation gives CASSLWPRGEPYEQYF.

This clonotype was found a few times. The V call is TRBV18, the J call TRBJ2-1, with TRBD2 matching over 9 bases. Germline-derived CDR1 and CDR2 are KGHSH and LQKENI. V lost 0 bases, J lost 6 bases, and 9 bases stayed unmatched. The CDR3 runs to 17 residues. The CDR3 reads CASSPPSGVAGANEQFF. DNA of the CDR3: TGTGCCAGCTCACCACCCTCGGGGGTAGCGGGGGCCAATGAGCAGTTCTTC.

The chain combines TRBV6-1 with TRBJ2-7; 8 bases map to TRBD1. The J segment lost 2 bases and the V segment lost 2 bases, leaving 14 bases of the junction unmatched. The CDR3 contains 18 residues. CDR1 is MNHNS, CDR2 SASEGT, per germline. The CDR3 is CASSERRFKQGVPYEQYV. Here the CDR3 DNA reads TGTGCCAGCAGTGAAAGGAGATTCAAACAGGGGGTCCCCTACGAGCAGTACGTC.

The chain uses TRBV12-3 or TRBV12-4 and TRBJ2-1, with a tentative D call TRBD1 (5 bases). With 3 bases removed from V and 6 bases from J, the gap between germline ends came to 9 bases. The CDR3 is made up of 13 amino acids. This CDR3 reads CASSFADSNEQFF. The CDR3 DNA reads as TGTGCCAGCAGTTTCGCAGACAGCAATGAGCAGTTCTTC.

The CDR3 nucleotides read TGTGCCACCGTAGACAGGCAAGAGACCCAGTACTTC. Translation: CATVDRQETQYF. The chain joins TRBV7-9 to TRBJ2-5; tentatively, D is TRBD1 (6 bases). The CDR3 has 12 residues. CDR1 and CDR2 from the germline V gene are SEHNR and FQNEAQ (reference sequence). V dropped 10 bases and J dropped 2 bases, with 11 bases sitting between them.

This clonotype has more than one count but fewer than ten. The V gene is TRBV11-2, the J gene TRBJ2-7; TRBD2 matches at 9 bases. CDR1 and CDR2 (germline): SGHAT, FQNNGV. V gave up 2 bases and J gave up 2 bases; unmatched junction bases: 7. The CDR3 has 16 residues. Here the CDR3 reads CASSLSIAGVTYEQYV. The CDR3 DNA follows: TGTGCCAGCAGCTTATCGATAGCGGGAGTGACCTACGAGCAGTACGTC.

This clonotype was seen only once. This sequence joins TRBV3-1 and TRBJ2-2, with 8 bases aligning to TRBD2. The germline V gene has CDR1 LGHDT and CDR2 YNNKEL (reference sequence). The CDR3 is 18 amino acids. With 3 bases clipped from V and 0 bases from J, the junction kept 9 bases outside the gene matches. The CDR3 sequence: CASSHPTRGGTNTGELFF. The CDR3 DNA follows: TGTGCCAGCAGCCACCCAACCCGGGGGGGAACGAACACCGGGGAGCTGTTTTTT.

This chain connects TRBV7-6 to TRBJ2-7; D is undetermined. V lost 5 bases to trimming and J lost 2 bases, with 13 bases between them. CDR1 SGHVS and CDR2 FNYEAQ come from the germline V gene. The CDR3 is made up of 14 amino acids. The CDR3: CASSSAWGTYEQYF. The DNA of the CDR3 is TGTGCCAGCAGCAGCGCTTGGGGTACCTACGAGCAGTACTTC.